These 17 T cell receptor beta chains were sequenced from one sample in a study of shared clonotypes between healthy human individuals. Repertoires were generated with immunoSEQ multiplex PCR, while TCRdb's copy carries only in-frame clones and drops some. The profile shows about 2.3 million clones, roughly 92% of them singletons. The specimen was naive CD4+ T cells from PBMCs. Subset specified: CD45RA+ positively selected. These receptor sequences come from a man aged 18-30 years in good health. Some clones in this sample may be carry-over from other donors' samples.

The rearrangement joins TRBV11-2 to TRBJ2-5; D possibly matches TRBD1 or TRBD2 (5 bases each). The CDR3 contains 11 residues. V was shortened by 0 bases and J by 9 bases, with 5 bases between the two germline ends. CDR1 is SGHAT, CDR2 FQNNGV, per germline. The CDR3 spells CASSLEGAQYF. In nucleotides, the CDR3 is TGTGCCAGCAGCTTAGAGGGGGCCCAGTACTTC.

This clone showed up just a few times. The chain couples TRBV4-1 to TRBJ1-1; TRBD1 aligns across 9 bases. Trimming at V came to 2 bases and at J to 6 bases, leaving 7 bases not matched to a gene. Germline V gives CDR1 MGHRA, CDR2 YSYEKL. This CDR3 has 15 amino acids. The DNA of the CDR3 is TGCGCCAGCAGCCAAAAGGACAGGGGAACCCCTGAAGCTTTCTTT. This translates into CASSQKDRGTPEAFF.

A note on this clone: The same CDR3 is also encoded by other DNA sequences in this sample. This sequence joins TRBV9 and TRBJ2-1, with D unclear. The V end was cut by 0 bases, the J end by 1 base, with 8 bases between. Germline assignment: CDR1 SGDLS and CDR2 YYNGEE. CDR3 length: 15 amino acids. The CDR3 nucleotides are TGTGCCAGCAGCGTAGAAGGCGGATCCTACAATGAGCAGTTCTTC. It codes for CASSVEGGSYNEQFF.

CDR3 sequence (DNA): TGTGCCAGCAGTCGGGACGGGACTCACGGGACTGAAGCTTTCTTT. Translating gives CASSRDGTHGTEAFF. The chain couples TRBV5-5 to TRBJ1-1; D might be TRBD1 (5 bases). The length of the CDR3 is 15 residues. Trimming took 5 bases from V and 5 from J, leaving 19 bases between them. Germline V gives CDR1 SGHKS, CDR2 YYEKEE (reference sequence).

The chain employs TRBV4-2 and TRBJ1-2; D might be TRBD1 (5 bases). Trimming removed 0 bases from V and 4 bases from J, with 15 bases in between. Germline V CDR1 and CDR2: LGHNA, YNFKEQ. CDR3 length equals 16 residues. The CDR3 DNA reads as TGTGCCAGCAGCCAAGACTGGGGCAGAACCGGCTATGGCTACACCTTC. The encoded protein is CASSQDWGRTGYGYTF.

Concerning this clone itself: At the DNA level, this CDR3 is encoded by other sequences in the same sample as well. The V call is TRBV18, the J call TRBJ2-7, with 11 bases fitting TRBD2. Germline CDR1 is KGHSH and CDR2 is LQKENI. V lost 6 bases, J lost 0 bases, and 4 bases stayed unmatched. The CDR3 runs to 15 residues. CDR3: CASSPTSGSSYEQYF. The CDR3 bases are TGTGCCAGCTCGCCCACTAGCGGGAGCTCCTACGAGCAGTACTTC. Combining the CDR3 with reference TRBV18 and TRBJ2-7 gives the whole variable domain NAGVMQNPRHLVRRRGQEARLRCSPMKGHSHVYWYRQLPEEGLKFMVYLQKENIIDESGMPKERFSAEFPKEGPSILRIQQVVRGDSAAYFCASSPTSGSSYEQYFGPGTRLTVT.

Note on this clone: Other DNA sequences of this sample code for an identical CDR3. J is TRBJ2-3 and V is TRBV5-1, with D uncertain. Trimming took 1 base from V and 0 from J, leaving 3 bases between them. Per germline, CDR1 SGHRS and CDR2 YFSETQ. The CDR3 runs to 13 residues. Here the CDR3 DNA reads TGCGCCAGCAGCTTGATTAGCACAGATACGCAGTATTTT. As protein: CASSLISTDTQYF.

The rearrangement links TRBV7-9 to TRBJ2-5; 7 nucleotides align to TRBD1. The germline V gene encodes CDR1 SEHNR and CDR2 FQNEAQ (reference sequence). The J segment lost 5 bases and the V segment lost 5 bases, leaving 17 bases of the junction unmatched. There are 17 residues in the CDR3. CDR3 region: CASSRIGPTGYRETQYF. For the CDR3, the DNA is TGTGCCAGCAGCCGGATCGGCCCGACAGGGTACCGCGAGACCCAGTACTTC.

The chain joins TRBV18 to TRBJ1-5; D might be TRBD1 (6 bases). Germline-derived CDR1 and CDR2 are KGHSH and LQKENI. The CDR3 has 16 amino acids. Trimming took 2 bases from V and 3 from J, leaving 14 bases between them. CDR3 region: CASSPGVYRDNQPQHF. CDR3 bases: TGTGCCAGCTCACCAGGGGTATACAGGGACAATCAGCCCCAGCATTTT.

The V call is TRBV7-9, the J call TRBJ1-2; 9 bases map to TRBD1. The CDR3 spans 14 residues. Unmatched junction bases numbered 8, after V lost 4 bases and J lost 8 bases. The germline gives CDR1 SEHNR, CDR2 FQNEAQ (reference sequence). CDR3 nucleotide sequence: TGTGCCAGCAGCTCAATAGGGACAGGGTTCGGCTACACCTTC. This sequence encodes CASSSIGTGFGYTF.

Comments on this clone: Additional DNA sequences in this sample encode the identical CDR3. The chain links TRBV9 to TRBJ2-3; D gene unclear. The CDR3 is made up of 13 amino acids. The ends were cut back, 0 bases at V and 0 bases at J, with 2 bases in the middle. CDR1 and CDR2 (germline): SGDLS, YYNGEE. CDR3 DNA sequence: TGTGCCAGCAGCGTAGCCAGCACAGATACGCAGTATTTT. Its protein is CASSVASTDTQYF.

CDR3 bases: TGTGCCAGCAGCTTAGCCCGAGGGGCGGCCTATGGCTACACCTTC. The encoded protein is CASSLARGAAYGYTF. The chain is built from TRBV13 and TRBJ1-2, with D perhaps TRBD1 (5 bases). V lost 1 base and J lost 4, with 13 bases in between. Looked up from germline, CDR1 is PRHDT and CDR2 is FYEKMQ (reference sequence). The CDR3 covers 15 residues.

This clone was counted once. This rearrangement joins TRBV5-1 to TRBJ2-1; no clear D gene. CDR3 length: 13 residues. CDR1 SGHRS and CDR2 YFSETQ come from the germline V gene. Trimming shortened V by 0 bases and J by 8 bases, and 9 bases separated the two germline ends. In DNA, the CDR3 is TGCGCCAGCAGCTTGGTCCGTGATCATGAGCAGTTCTTC. Translating gives CASSLVRDHEQFF.

This chain uses TRBV27 with TRBJ2-3; the D gene could be TRBD1 or TRBD2 (6 bases each). CDR3 length: 16 amino acids. The V and J ends lost 5 bases and 6 bases respectively, with 21 bases between them. Germline values: CDR1 MNHEY, CDR2 SMNVEV (reference sequence). The CDR3 loop is CASSAPAKGGRDTQYF. In nucleotides, the CDR3 is TGTGCCAGCAGTGCTCCCGCCAAAGGGGGGAGGGATACGCAGTATTTT.

In its sample, this clone was seen once. At one end, the junction sequence differs from germline, possibly due to a read error. The CDR3 DNA sequence: TGTGCCGGGAGCCGAGGCAGTGGGGCCAACGTCCTGACTTTC. Protein sequence: CAGSRGSGANVLTF. The V gene is TRBV30, the J gene TRBJ2-6, with D maybe TRBD2 (5 bases). There are 14 residues in the CDR3. Germline loops: CDR1 GTSNPN, CDR2 SVGIG (reference sequence).

Regarding this clone: The sample holds other DNA sequences that translate to the same CDR3. The chain links TRBV9 to TRBJ2-5, with D tentatively TRBD2 (5 bases). Germline lookup yields CDR1 SGDLS and CDR2 YYNGEE. V shed 2 bases and J shed 4 bases, with 9 bases lying between them. This CDR3 spans 13 amino acids. CDR3 coding DNA: TGTGCCAGCAGCGTCTCGGGGTTAGAGACCCAGTACTTC. It is translated as CASSVSGLETQYF.

This clone was found once. The V gene is TRBV7-2, the J gene TRBJ2-6; 7 bases map to TRBD1. V shed 6 bases, J shed 2 bases, and the junction held 7 bases outside the gene matches. This CDR3 region has 16 residues. Germline CDR1 SGHTA, CDR2 FQGNSA. The CDR3 sequence: CASSFTQGAGANVLTF. In nucleotides, the CDR3 is TGTGCCAGCAGTTTTACCCAGGGGGCTGGGGCCAACGTCCTGACTTTC.